The 14 T cell receptor beta chains below all came from one sample that was sequenced in a study of early stage breast cancer tumors. The data were produced by immunoSEQ multiplex PCR, yet TCRdb's version contains in-frame clones alone and is incomplete. The sample shows 9,000 to 10,000 clones, around 60% of them seen only once. The sequencing input was breast tumor tissue. The origin of the receptors is a person between 60 and 70 years old with breast cancer.

This clone was counted only a few times. The CDR3 sequence is CAISHDIIRGGRTYNEQFF. In DNA form, the CDR3 reads TGTGCCATCAGTCACGATATTATCAGGGGCGGGAGGACCTACAATGAGCAGTTCTTC. The chain couples TRBV10-3 to TRBJ2-1; 8 bases agree with TRBD2. Trimming removed 5 bases from V and 2 bases from J; junction bases left unmatched: 17. The germline gives CDR1 ENHRY, CDR2 SYGVKD. The CDR3 has 19 amino acids.

The genes are TRBV21-1 and TRBJ2-7; TRBD2 is the table's D call and was not checked against the DNA. TRBV21-1 is designated a pseudogene. The CDR3 contains 18 residues. This chain's CDR3 is CASSREKYVAVSSYEQYF. The CDR3 DNA follows: TGTGCCAGCAGCCGAGAAAAATACGTAGCGGTTAGCTCCTACGAGCAGTACTTC.

This clone appeared a single time. The chain uses TRBV7-8 and TRBJ1-1, with a possible D match to TRBD1 (5 bases). The CDR3 loop spans 16 amino acids. The V end was cut by 4 bases, the J end by 3 bases, with 18 bases between. Per germline, CDR1 SGHVS and CDR2 FQNEAQ. CDR3 DNA sequence: TGTGCCAGCAGCTACCCCCTCGGGGCGCTTGACACTGAAGCTTTCTTT. Translated: CASSYPLGALDTEAFF.

The chain combines TRBV19 with TRBJ1-3; tentatively, D is TRBD1 (6 bases). The germline gives CDR1 LNHDA, CDR2 SQIVND (reference sequence). V lost 8 bases and J lost 2, with 16 bases in between. The CDR3 covers 15 residues. CDR3 protein: CASGTGGFAGNTIYF. The CDR3 DNA reads TGTGCCAGTGGGACGGGGGGCTTTGCTGGAAACACCATATATTTT. Filled out from reference TRBV19 and TRBJ1-3, the complete variable domain reads DGGITQSPKYLFRKEGQNVTLSCEQNLNHDAMYWYRQDPGQGLRLIYYSQIVNDFQKGDIAEGYSVSREKKESFPLTVTSAQKNPTAFYLCASGTGGFAGNTIYFGEGSWLTVV.

This chain joins TRBV6-1 and TRBJ2-2; 9 positions agree with TRBD1. The CDR3 loop spans 16 amino acids. Germline V gene data show CDR1 as MNHNS and CDR2 as SASEGT. V dropped 3 bases and J dropped 6; count of bases not matched to a gene: 8. The CDR3 nucleotides read TGTGCCAGCAGTGACACCGGGACAGGGAGGGCCGGGGAGCTGTTTTTT. Encoded protein: CASSDTGTGRAGELFF.

The table lists this clone with a count of one. The chain carries TRBV7-9 and TRBJ2-7, with 14 bases that match TRBD2. Trimming at V came to 5 bases and at J to 5 bases, leaving 5 bases not matched to a gene. Germline V lookup: CDR1 SEHNR, CDR2 FQNEAQ (reference sequence). CDR3 length: 15 amino acids. In DNA form, the CDR3 reads TGTGCCAGCAGCCAAGGGACTAGCGGGAGTAACGAGCAGTACTTC. Its protein is CASSQGTSGSNEQYF.

This chain links TRBV14 with TRBJ2-1; 8 nucleotides line up with TRBD2. Trimming cost V 2 bases and J 3 bases; bases outside gene matches: 3. Germline loops: CDR1 SGHDN, CDR2 FVKESK. This CDR3 comprises 15 residues. The CDR3, as DNA: TGTGCCAGCAGCCAAATCGGGGGGGACTACAATGAGCAGTTCTTC. It encodes CASSQIGGDYNEQFF.

V is TRBV19 and J is TRBJ1-2; D remains unclear. Germline CDR1 LNHDA, CDR2 SQIVND (reference sequence). V lost 6 bases, J lost 6 bases, and 14 bases lay in between. CDR3 length equals 13 residues. The CDR3 DNA reads as TGTGCCAGTAGCCTACGGGCTAGACATGGCTACACCTTC. This translates into CASSLRARHGYTF.

V is TRBV19 and J is TRBJ2-1, with 8 bases matching TRBD1. The V segment lost 5 bases and the J segment 7 bases; nucleotides outside the gene matches: 7. Germline V gene sequence: CDR1 LNHDA, CDR2 SQIVND (reference sequence). The CDR3 has 14 amino acids. The CDR3: CASSGRTGPNEQFF. In nucleotides, the CDR3 is TGTGCCAGTAGTGGACGGACAGGGCCAAATGAGCAGTTCTTC.

This clone has only a few counts. The V and J genes are TRBV18 and TRBJ1-5, with TRBD1 matching over 8 bases. CDR3 size: 14 residues. CDR1 is KGHSH, CDR2 LQKENI, per germline. With 5 bases clipped from V and 4 bases from J, the junction kept 4 bases outside the gene matches. CDR3 protein: CASSFGQGNQPQHF. CDR3 nucleotide sequence: TGTGCCAGCTCATTCGGACAGGGAAATCAGCCCCAGCATTTT.

This clone was seen more than once but under ten times. This chain links TRBV4-1 with TRBJ1-1; D is possibly TRBD1 (5 bases). The length of the CDR3 is 11 residues. Germline V lookup: CDR1 MGHRA, CDR2 YSYEKL. V was shortened by 6 bases and J by 5 bases, with 7 bases between the two germline ends. This CDR3 is CASRRGTEAFF. The CDR3 region has the DNA TGCGCCAGCAGGCGGGGGACTGAAGCTTTCTTT.

This clone has just one count. The chain joins TRBV6-5 to TRBJ2-5; 11 nucleotides line up with TRBD1. CDR1 is MNHEY and CDR2 is SVGAGI in the germline V gene. The V segment lost 4 bases and the J segment 4 bases; nucleotides outside the gene matches: 2. This CDR3 comprises 14 residues. In DNA form, the CDR3 reads TGTGCCAGCAGTTTTGGGACAGGGGGAGAGACCCAGTACTTC. This sequence encodes CASSFGTGGETQYF.

The chain has TRBV10-3 and TRBJ2-3; 9 bases map to TRBD2. Trimming cost V 4 bases and J 6 bases; bases outside gene matches: 14. The CDR3 is 17 amino acids. Germline V gene lookup returns CDR1 ENHRY and CDR2 SYGVKD. CDR3 sequence (DNA): TGTGCCATCAGTGGACCTAGCGGGACCCCTCTAGCTGATACGCAGTATTTT. It yields the protein CAISGPSGTPLADTQYF.

The chain couples TRBV18 to TRBJ1-1; D is undetermined. Germline loops: CDR1 KGHSH, CDR2 LQKENI. The length of the CDR3 is 14 residues. Trimming pared 3 bases from V and 4 bases from J, leaving 12 bases between. The CDR3 region has the DNA TGTGCCAGCTCACCTGCGGGGTTGATCACTGAAGCTTTCTTT. Translation: CASSPAGLITEAFF.